A selection of T cell receptor beta chains follows, all from one sample in a study of beta chain features in type 1 diabetes. Profiling relied on immunoSEQ multiplex PCR, and the TCRdb table lists in-frame clones only, not all of them. The top ten clones hold about 2.2% of a sample with fewer than 65,000 clones, approximately 62% of them seen once. Input material: Tregs from blood. The receptors shown here come from a woman between 18 and 29 years old in good health. Both conserved end residues are part of each CDR3. The D gene is left open where the match is weak. Size values are once, few and many counts, or a class for expanded clones, and some rows have none.

V	size	D	J	DNA	CDR3
TRBV11-2	-	TRBD1	TRBJ1-1	TGTGCCAGCAGCTCGAGACAGGGGGCCAGCACTGAAGCTTTCTTT	CASSSRQGASTEAFF
TRBV4-3	few	-	TRBJ1-2	TGCGCCAGCAGCCAAACCAGTCTGGAGGGAGGCTACACCTTC	CASSQTSLEGGYTF
TRBV5-1	-	-	TRBJ2-3	TGCGCCAGCAGCCCTCCGGGAGCAGATACGCAGTATTTT	CASSPPGADTQYF
TRBV20-1	-	-	TRBJ2-5	TGCAGTGCCCCTAGCACGGAGACCCAGTACTTC	CSAPSTETQYF
TRBV11-2	-	TRBD2	TRBJ2-5	TGTGCCAGCAGCTTCGGCGGGAGGGAGACCCAGTACTTC	CASSFGGRETQYF
TRBV18	-	-	TRBJ2-7	TGTGCCAGCTCACCTGGGGGGATCCGAGCCTACGAGCAGTACTTC	CASSPGGIRAYEQYF
TRBV7-9	once	TRBD1	TRBJ1-6	TGTGCCAGCAGCTCCCGGACAGGGTATAATTCCCCCCTCCACTTT	CASSSRTGYNSPLHF
TRBV28	many	TRBD1	TRBJ1-1	TGTGCCAGCAGCCGGACAGGGATGAACACTGAAGCTTTCTTT	CASSRTGMNTEAFF
TRBV5-1	-	-	TRBJ2-5	TGCGCCAGCAGCAGGGGCCCCTCTACACCTATTGAACAAGAGACCCAGTACTTC	CASSRGPSTPIEQETQYF
TRBV30	few	TRBD1	TRBJ1-6	TGTGCCTGGAGTGTACTCGGACAGGGGGCAGATAATTCACCCCTCCACTTT	CAWSVLGQGADNSPLHF
TRBV9	-	TRBD1	TRBJ2-7	TGTGCCAGCAGCACCGGACAGGGATCCTACGAGCAGTACTTC	CASSTGQGSYEQYF
TRBV7-9	-	TRBD2	TRBJ2-5	TGTGCCAGCAGCTTAGAGGCGGGACTAGGGTTGGAGACCCAGTACTTC	CASSLEAGLGLETQYF
TRBV7-3	once	-	TRBJ2-1	TGTGCCAGCAGCCCCTCGGGAAATGAGCAGTTCTTC	CASSPSGNEQFF
TRBV5-1	-	TRBD1	TRBJ1-5	TGCGCCAGCAGCACGGGACAGGGGGGCAATCAGCCCCAGCATTTT	CASSTGQGGNQPQHF
TRBV10-3	-	-	TRBJ2-5	TGTGCCATCAGTGAGTCAAGGACACAAGAGACCCAGTACTTC	CAISESRTQETQYF
TRBV7-9	few	TRBD2	TRBJ2-7	TGTGCCAGCAGCTCCAGCGGGGCCTCCTACGAGCAGTACTTC	CASSSSGASYEQYF
TRBV6-1	-	-	TRBJ1-3	TGTGCCAGCAGTGAAGGGTCTCGGGGCTCTGGAAACACCATATATTTT	CASSEGSRGSGNTIYF
TRBV18	-	-	TRBJ2-7	TGTGCCAGCTCACCACTCACCGGGAAAGCCACCGAGCAGTACTTC	CASSPLTGKATEQYF
TRBV29-1	-	-	TRBJ1-1	TGCAGCGTTGAGTTGGGGGGGCCTGGCACTGAAGCTTTCTTT	CSVELGGPGTEAFF
TRBV6-5	-	TRBD2	TRBJ2-7	TGTGCCAGCAGTTATCGACTGGCGGGGGTTTACGAGCAGTACTTC	CASSYRLAGVYEQYF
TRBV11-2	-	-	TRBJ2-3	TGTGCCAGCAGCTTATGGGGAGGATCGGATACGCAGTATTTT	CASSLWGGSDTQYF
TRBV6-1	-	-	TRBJ1-1	TGTGCCAGCAGGACGACCGGCGGGGCTTTCTTT	CASRTTGGAFF
TRBV18	few	TRBD1	TRBJ1-3	TGTGCCAGCTCACTGAATGGACAGGCGAGCTCTGGAAACACCATATATTTT	CASSLNGQASSGNTIYF
TRBV7-2	-	TRBD1	TRBJ1-1	TGTGCCAGCAGCTTAGGGCCTGGGACAGGGAACACTGAAGCTTTCTTT	CASSLGPGTGNTEAFF
TRBV7-2	once	TRBD2	TRBJ2-3	TGTGCCAGCAGCTTAGGACTAGCGGGGGGCACAGATACGCAGTATTTT	CASSLGLAGGTDTQYF
TRBV29-1	-	TRBD2	TRBJ2-7	TGCAGCGTTATCGGCGGGAGGGCCTACGAGCAGTACTTC	CSVIGGRAYEQYF
TRBV19	-	TRBD1	TRBJ2-2	TGTGCCAGTAGGCCGGGACAGGGGGTCACCGGGGAGCTGTTTTTT	CASRPGQGVTGELFF
TRBV29-1	-	TRBD1	TRBJ1-2	TGCAGCGTTGAGGGACAGGACTATGGCTACACCTTC	CSVEGQDYGYTF
TRBV5-1	-	TRBD1	TRBJ2-1	TGCGCCAGCAGCTCCCCAGGGGGCTCCTACAATGAGCAGTTCTTC	CASSSPGGSYNEQFF
TRBV5-1	-	-	TRBJ2-5	TGCGCCAGCAGCTTAACAGGCCGGGAGACCCAGTACTTC	CASSLTGRETQYF
TRBV19	-	-	TRBJ2-5	TGTGCCAGTAGTATCAGGGTTTACGAGACCCAGTACTTC	CASSIRVYETQYF
TRBV18	once	TRBD1	TRBJ1-1	TGTGCCAGCTCACTCGGACAGGGAATCGCGAACACTGAAGCTTTCTTT	CASSLGQGIANTEAFF
TRBV7-3	-	TRBD2	TRBJ2-1	TGTGCCAGCAGCTTAGGAGCGGGGGGCAATGAGCAGTTCTTC	CASSLGAGGNEQFF
TRBV2	-	-	TRBJ1-2	TGTGCCGGGAGGGGACTTATTAACTATGGCTACACCTTC	CAGRGLINYGYTF
TRBV5-1	-	-	TRBJ1-2	TGCGCCAGCAGTCGGGGGGCAGGAGATTCCTATGGCTACACCTTC	CASSRGAGDSYGYTF
TRBV19	-	-	TRBJ2-6	TGTGCCAGTGCCAGGGGAACTGGGGCCAACGTCCTGACTTTC	CASARGTGANVLTF
TRBV6-6	-	TRBD2	TRBJ2-7	TGTGCCAGCAGAGACCCTAGCGGAGCCTACGAGCAGTACTTC	CASRDPSGAYEQYF
TRBV6-1	-	TRBD1	TRBJ2-3	TGTGCCAGCAGAGGGGACAGGGGACGGGCAGATACGCAGTATTTT	CASRGDRGRADTQYF
TRBV7-9	few	-	TRBJ1-5	TGTGCCAGCAGCTCCTTAGGCAATCAGCCCCAGCATTTT	CASSSLGNQPQHF
TRBV6-1	-	-	TRBJ1-5	TGTGCCAGCAGTCGACACGGAAATCAGCCCCAGCATTTT	CASSRHGNQPQHF
TRBV6-6	-	-	TRBJ1-1	TGTGCCGCCCAAAGGGGACAAATGAACACTGAAGCTTTCTTT	CAAQRGQMNTEAFF
TRBV6-5	few	TRBD1	TRBJ1-1	TGTGCCAGCAGGGACAGGGCGAACACTGAAGCTTTCTTT	CASRDRANTEAFF
TRBV7-7	-	TRBD1	TRBJ2-2	TGTGCTAGCAGCTTAAATTTGGACAGGGCGAACACCGGGGAGCTGTTTTTT	CASSLNLDRANTGELFF
TRBV10-3	-	-	TRBJ2-3	TGTGCCATCAGTGACCCTTTGAGGGAGGGCACAGATACGCAGTATTTT	CAISDPLREGTDTQYF
TRBV19	-	-	TRBJ1-6	TGTGCCAGTAGGACGGGGGGAGGATGGCGGAATTCACCCCTCCACTTT	CASRTGGGWRNSPLHF
TRBV6-1	few	TRBD1	TRBJ2-7	TGTGCCAGCAGAAGGGGACAGTACGAGCAGTACTTC	CASRRGQYEQYF
TRBV4-2	few	TRBD2	TRBJ2-2	TGTGCCAGCAGCCTCCTCTTTAGCGGGAAAAACACCGGGGAGCTGTTTTTT	CASSLLFSGKNTGELFF